This T cell receptor (beta chain) came from a study of spatial heterogeneity in lung cancer. Study-level background: Each time, sequencing found more beta-chain sequences than alpha-chain sequences. Regarding the study as a whole: The number of expanded tumor alpha and beta chains correlated with mutation number. Coverage of tumor T cells, by estimate, reached 6.5% to 8% for alpha chains and about 13% for beta chains.

Germline-derived CDR1 and CDR2 are SGHAT and FQNNGV. The CDR3 spans 14 residues. V was clipped by 2 bases and J by 4 bases, with 12 bases between them. This clonotype has only a few counts. Its matching antigen is unknown. Time point in this sample: sample taken at primary tumor resection. Without sorting, whole RNA was sequenced from tumor, nontumor lung or frozen PBMC. From the 5' RACE reads, TCRdb called clonotypes with MiXCR, one entry per CDR3 protein. Here the sample spans 9,000 to 13,000 distinct CDR3 sequences, about 7.8% being singletons. The source of this sequence is a male donor with early-stage non-small cell lung cancer. The chain combines TRBV11-2 with TRBJ2-7, with D maybe TRBD2 (5 bases). This specimen was lung tumor tissue, taken at surgery. CDR3 region: CASSLPRTPYEQYF. For the CDR3, the DNA is TGTGCCAGCAGCTTACCCCGGACTCCTTACGAGCAGTACTTC.